Below, 25 T cell receptor beta chains from the same sample are listed, as sequenced in a study of read filtering for tumor transcriptome and immune sequencing (dated by TCRdb to 2018 to 2020). Sequencing relied on an Illumina HiSeq 4000. TCR libraries were built from approximately 400 ng RNA with the Immunoverse kit, using molecular barcoded adaptors covering alpha/delta and beta/gamma chains. TCRdb reran the public reads through fastp at Q25 and MiXCR, keeping productive beta chains. Each CDR3 protein gets just one entry, which takes the most common genes and DNA from the rows behind it. The sample has 100,000 to 150,000 distinct CDR3 sequences on record, around 13% of them singletons. Of the sample, approximately 10% falls within the top ten clones. Sequencing was done on a sample of a population of CD138-negative cells sorted from bone marrow. The cell subset or site label corresponds to: bone marrow mononuclear cells depleted of CD138+ plasma/myeloma cells by negative magnetic selection. The receptors were gathered from a donor over 35 with multiple myeloma.

This clonotype was counted a few times. This may be a read error, as it is one base from a much larger clone. V and J are TRBV18 and TRBJ2-1; no reliable D call. CDR1 is KGHSH, CDR2 LQKENI, per germline. This CDR3 is 14 amino acids long. The CDR3 nucleotides are TGTGCCAGCTCACGCTCCTTGACCTACAATAAGCAGTTCTTC. Its translation: CASSRSLTYNKQFF.

In this sample, this clonotype turned up many times. V gene TRBV28 combines with J gene TRBJ2-7, with D possibly TRBD1 on 6 matching bases. The CDR3 is made up of 15 amino acids. Trimming took 2 bases from V and 3 from J, leaving 14 bases between them. CDR1 MDHEN and CDR2 SYDVKM come from the germline V gene. The CDR3 region has the DNA TGTGCCAGCAGTTTAGGCCTCCAGGGGAACTACGAGCAGTACTTC. Amino acid sequence: CASSLGLQGNYEQYF. Full variable domain (rest looked up from reference TRBV28 and TRBJ2-7): DVKVTQSSRYLVKRTGEKVFLECVQDMDHENMFWYRQDPGLGLRLIYFSYDVKMKEKGDIPEGYSVSREKKERFSLILESASTNQTSMYLCASSLGLQGNYEQYFGPGTRLTVT.

The CDR3 protein is CSVGATSRSPLHF. The CDR3 coding sequence is TGCAGCGTTGGTGCGACCTCTCGATCACCCCTCCACTTT. The chain employs TRBV29-1 and TRBJ1-6; D not resolved. Per germline, CDR1 SQVTM and CDR2 ANQGSEA. Trimming took 4 bases from V and 10 from J, leaving 14 bases between them. The CDR3 length is 13 residues.

This clonotype was counted ten times or more. This rearrangement joins TRBV28 to TRBJ2-3; the match to TRBD1 covers 8 bases. Trimming took 8 bases from V and 1 from J; bases not matched to a gene: 5. Germline CDR1 is MDHEN and CDR2 is SYDVKM. CDR3 size: 14 residues. CDR3 sequence reads: CASGTGGGTDTQYF. The CDR3 DNA sequence: TGTGCCAGCGGAACAGGGGGTGGCACAGATACGCAGTATTTT.

On this clonotype itself: A much larger clone lies one base from this, so it may be a read error. This sequence joins TRBV2 and TRBJ1-2; D gene uncertain. The CDR3 has 15 amino acids. CDR1 SNHLY and CDR2 FYNNEI come from the germline V gene. Trimming shortened V by 3 bases and J by 7 bases, and 18 bases separated the two germline ends. CDR3 bases: TGTGCCAGCAGTGATCGGGCAGTGTCGATTGGTGGCTACACCTTC. Residues: CASSDRAVSIGGYTF.

In its sample, this clonotype was seen many times. The chain carries TRBV20-1 and TRBJ1-1; 10 positions match TRBD1. V was pared by 5 bases and J by 0 bases, with 6 bases of the junction left unmatched. Germline V CDR1 and CDR2: DFQATT, SNEGSKA (reference sequence). The CDR3 extends over 15 amino acids. For the CDR3, the DNA is TGCAGTGCTCTCCCGGGACAGGGGATGAACACTGAAGCTTTCTTT. It is translated as CSALPGQGMNTEAFF.

There are many counts of this clonotype. The V and J genes are TRBV5-1 and TRBJ2-1; 8 bases align to TRBD2. Germline V gene lookup returns CDR1 SGHRS and CDR2 YFSETQ. The CDR3 runs 16 residues. V was clipped by 2 bases and J by 8 bases; unmatched bases: 12. The CDR3: CASSFVAGGSGDEQFF. CDR3 DNA: TGCGCCAGCAGCTTTGTCGCGGGGGGTTCAGGGGATGAGCAGTTCTTC.

This clonotype was observed many times. This chain uses TRBV5-1 with TRBJ2-5; D is ambiguous. Per germline, CDR1 SGHRS and CDR2 YFSETQ. Trimming pared 0 bases from V and 7 bases from J, leaving 7 bases between. The CDR3 length is 12 residues. The CDR3 here is CASSLERGTQYF. Here the CDR3 DNA reads TGCGCCAGCAGCTTGGAGAGAGGGACCCAGTACTTC.

In its sample, this clonotype was seen a few times. The germline gene is not matched at one end of the junction; a read error may be the cause. This rearrangement joins TRBV5-1 to TRBJ1-1, with a possible D match to TRBD1 (5 bases). Germline V gives CDR1 SGHRS, CDR2 YFSETQ. The CDR3 totals 16 residues. The CDR3 DNA sequence: TGCGCCAGCAGCCGTGACAGAGCCCTCATGAACACTGGAGCTTTCTTT. It is translated as CASSRDRALMNTGAFF.

The V call is TRBV5-1, the J call TRBJ1-5; D call uncertain. Germline assignment: CDR1 SGHRS and CDR2 YFSETQ. The CDR3 runs 15 residues. Between the trimmed V and J ends, which lost 1 base and 3 bases, there was a span of 11 bases. The CDR3 reads CASSLWGSVNQPQHF. CDR3 coding DNA: TGCGCCAGCAGCTTGTGGGGATCCGTCAATCAGCCCCAGCATTTT.

The sample holds many counts of this clonotype. The rearrangement uses TRBV5-1 and TRBJ1-4; D gene ambiguous. Trimming removed 0 bases at V and 7 bases at J, with 7 bases between. Germline CDR1 SGHRS, CDR2 YFSETQ. This CDR3 region has 13 residues. The CDR3 DNA reads TGCGCCAGCAGCTTGGGGAATGGTGAAAAACTGTTTTTT. Its protein product is CASSLGNGEKLFF. Using reference TRBV5-1 and TRBJ1-4 for the parts outside the CDR3, the full variable domain is KAGVTQTPRYLIKTRGQQVTLSCSPISGHRSVSWYQQTPGQGLQFLFEYFSETQRNKGNFPGRFSGRQFSNSRSEMNVSTLELGDSALYLCASSLGNGEKLFFGSGTQLSVL.

This clonotype turned up a few times. The chain uses TRBV7-2 and TRBJ1-3; no reliable D call. Germline CDR1 SGHTA, CDR2 FQGNSA. The germline V and J ends were trimmed by 6 bases and 0 bases, with 9 bases remaining between them. The CDR3 runs to 14 residues. The CDR3 DNA sequence: TGTGCCAGCAGTCGAGGGATCTCTGGAAACACCATATATTTT. Translation: CASSRGISGNTIYF.

A few counts support this clonotype. The genes are TRBV4-1 and TRBJ1-5, with 8 positions matching TRBD1. This CDR3 has 17 residues. Per the germline V gene, CDR1 is MGHRA and CDR2 is YSYEKL. V shed 1 base and J 5 bases; nucleotides not matched to a gene: 10. Written as DNA, the CDR3 is TGCGCCAGCAGCCAAGTTTCCTCCGGGACAGGCTATCAGCCCCAGCATTTT. This sequence encodes CASSQVSSGTGYQPQHF.

This clonotype was seen a few times. This chain joins TRBV7-9 and TRBJ1-3, with D possibly being TRBD1 (5 bases). The CDR3 is 16 residues long. V was cut by 0 bases and J by 2 bases, with 11 bases left in between. Germline CDR1 is SEHNR and CDR2 is FQNEAQ (reference sequence). Here the CDR3 reads CASSLATGGTGNTIYF. DNA for the CDR3: TGTGCCAGCAGCTTAGCTACGGGGGGAACTGGAAACACCATATATTTT.

This clonotype was seen repeatedly, ten times or more. The V call is TRBV6-1, the J call TRBJ1-1, with a tentative D call TRBD1 (6 bases). The V and J ends lost 10 bases and 2 bases respectively, with 14 bases between them. The CDR3 totals 13 residues. Germline V CDR1 and CDR2: MNHNS, SASEGT. DNA of the CDR3: TGTGCCACCGACAGGATTTATAACACTGAAGCTTTCTTT. Its translation: CATDRIYNTEAFF.

This clonotype has ten or more counts. The chain uses TRBV20-1 and TRBJ1-6; the D is unclear. This CDR3 spans 16 amino acids. Germline V gene data show CDR1 as DFQATT and CDR2 as SNEGSKA (reference sequence). The V and J ends lost 0 bases and 9 bases respectively, with 18 bases between them. CDR3 sequence: CSARDPQTLSSSPLHF. The CDR3 DNA follows: TGCAGTGCTAGAGATCCACAGACGCTGTCTAGTTCACCCCTCCACTTT.

Of note for this clonotype: A single base separates this from a much larger clone, so it may be a read error. The J gene is TRBJ2-3, the V gene TRBV4-1; TRBD1 is a possible D gene (5 bases). Germline V gene sequence: CDR1 MGHRA, CDR2 YSYEKL. The CDR3 is 16 amino acids. The CDR3 here is CASRVREGISTGTQYF. CDR3 DNA sequence: TGCGCCAGCCGCGTCAGAGAAGGAATAAGCACAGGTACGCAGTATTTT.

This clonotype was observed many times. This chain joins TRBV5-1 and TRBJ1-1; 9 nucleotides match TRBD1. The CDR3 sequence is 15 residues long. The V and J ends lost 6 bases and 0 bases, in that order; junction bases with no gene match: 6. Germline CDR1 is SGHRS and CDR2 is YFSETQ. CDR3 in DNA: TGCGCCAGCACTCGGGACAGGGCTATGAACACTGAAGCTTTCTTT. Its protein product is CASTRDRAMNTEAFF.

The table lists this clonotype with many counts. The chain uses TRBV6-4 and TRBJ2-3; the D gene is possibly TRBD2 (6 bases). This CDR3 has 15 amino acids. Trimming stripped 3 bases from V and 2 bases from J, with 12 bases between. CDR1 is MRHNA and CDR2 is SNTAGT in the germline V gene. The CDR3 bases are TGTGCCAGCAGTGAGGGGACTGGGACCACAGATACGCAGTATTTT. As protein: CASSEGTGTTDTQYF.

As concerns this clonotype: A read error is likely, as this CDR3 ends without the conserved phenylalanine or tryptophan. No DNA is shown, since the ends of the CDR3 on it are uncertain; the CDR3 is the one TCRdb lists. The chain is built from TRBV12-3 or TRBV12-4 and TRBJ1-5; the table's D call, TRBD1, has no DNA check behind it. The CDR3 adds up to 14 amino acids, both ends counted. CDR3 sequence: CASAGQLSNQPQHI.

Note on this clonotype: A single base separates this from a much larger clone, so it may be a read error. CDR3 coding DNA: TGCGCCAGCAGCTTTACAGGGGAGAATGAAGAGATCCAGTACTTC. Protein sequence: CASSFTGENEEIQYF. This chain links TRBV5-1 with TRBJ2-5, with 7 positions matching TRBD1. The CDR3 runs 15 residues. Germline V gene sequence: CDR1 SGHRS, CDR2 YFSETQ.

As regards this clonotype: A much more abundant neighbour one base away suggests this may be a read error. The chain joins TRBV29-1 to TRBJ2-5, with TRBD1 matching over 8 bases. Germline V gene sequence: CDR1 SQVTM, CDR2 ANQGSEA. V gave up 3 bases and J gave up 7 bases; unmatched junction bases: 7. This CDR3 has 13 residues. The CDR3 region has the DNA TGCAGCGTTGAGGACAGGGCTGGGGGGACCCAGTACTTC. Protein product: CSVEDRAGGTQYF.

Note on this clonotype: A much larger clone lies one base from this, so it may be a read error. V and J are TRBV27 and TRBJ1-1, with TRBD1 as a possible D gene (6 bases). Germline-derived CDR1 and CDR2 are MNHEY and SMNVEV (reference sequence). The CDR3 runs 13 residues. The CDR3 is CASSSQGSADAFF. The CDR3 nucleotides are TGTGCCAGCAGTTCCCAGGGGAGCGCTGATGCTTTCTTT.

This clonotype was seen at least ten times. The rearrangement links TRBV28 to TRBJ2-3; TRBD1 aligns across 7 bases. V gave up 5 bases and J gave up 1 base; unmatched junction bases: 3. The CDR3 length is 14 residues. Germline values: CDR1 MDHEN, CDR2 SYDVKM. The CDR3 sequence is CASSRTGRTDTQYF. DNA of the CDR3: TGTGCCAGCAGTAGGACAGGACGCACAGATACGCAGTATTTT.

The chain carries TRBV11-2 and TRBJ1-5, with D hard to call. This CDR3 is built from 13 residues. Deletions cut 0 bases from V and 4 bases from J, with 4 bases between. Germline CDR1 reads SGHAT; CDR2 reads FQNNGV. CDR3 sequence reads: CASSLEPNQPQHF. The CDR3 nucleotides are TGTGCCAGCAGCTTAGAACCGAATCAGCCCCAGCATTTT. Full variable domain (missing parts from reference TRBV11-2 and TRBJ1-5): EAGVAQSPRYKIIEKRQSVAFWCNPISGHATLYWYQQILGQGPKLLIQFQNNGVVDDSQLPKDRFSAERLKGVDSTLKIQPAKLEDSAVYLCASSLEPNQPQHFGDGTRLSIL.